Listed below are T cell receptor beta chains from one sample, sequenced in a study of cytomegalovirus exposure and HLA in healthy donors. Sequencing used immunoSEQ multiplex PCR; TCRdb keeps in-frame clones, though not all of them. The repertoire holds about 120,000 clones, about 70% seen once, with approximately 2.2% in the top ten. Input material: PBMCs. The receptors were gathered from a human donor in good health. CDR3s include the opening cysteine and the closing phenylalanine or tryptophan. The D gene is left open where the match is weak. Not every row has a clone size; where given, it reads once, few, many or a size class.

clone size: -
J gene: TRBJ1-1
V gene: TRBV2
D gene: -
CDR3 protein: CAGELTGLNTEAFF
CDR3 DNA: TGTGCCGGAGAGCTAACAGGGCTGAACACTGAAGCTTTCTTT

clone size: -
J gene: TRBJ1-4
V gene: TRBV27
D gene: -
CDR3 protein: CASSFSPGEKLFF
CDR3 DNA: TGTGCCAGCAGTTTTAGTCCCGGGGAAAAACTGTTTTTT

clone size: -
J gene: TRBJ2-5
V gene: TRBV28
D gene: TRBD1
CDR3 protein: CASSSGTGGAETQYF
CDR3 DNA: TGTGCCAGCAGCTCCGGGACAGGGGGCGCGGAGACCCAGTACTTC

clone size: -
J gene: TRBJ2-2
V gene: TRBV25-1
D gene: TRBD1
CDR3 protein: CASQPRTGGLTGELFF
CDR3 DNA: TGTGCCAGCCAGCCCAGGACAGGGGGCCTAACCGGGGAGCTGTTTTTT

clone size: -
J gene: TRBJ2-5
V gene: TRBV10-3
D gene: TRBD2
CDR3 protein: CAISVLADQETQYF
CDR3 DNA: TGTGCCATCAGTGTCCTAGCGGACCAAGAGACCCAGTACTTC

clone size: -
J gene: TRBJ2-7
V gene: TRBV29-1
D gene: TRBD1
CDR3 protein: CSVELWDSPYEQYF
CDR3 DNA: TGCAGCGTTGAGCTCTGGGACAGTCCGTACGAGCAGTACTTC

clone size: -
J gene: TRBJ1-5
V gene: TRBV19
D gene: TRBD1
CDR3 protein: CASSVDRAENQPQHF
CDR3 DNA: TGTGCCAGTAGTGTAGACAGGGCCGAAAATCAGCCCCAGCATTTT

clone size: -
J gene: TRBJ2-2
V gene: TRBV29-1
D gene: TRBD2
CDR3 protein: CSVELAGGRSTGELFF
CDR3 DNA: TGCAGCGTTGAACTAGCGGGAGGCAGGAGTACCGGGGAGCTGTTTTTT

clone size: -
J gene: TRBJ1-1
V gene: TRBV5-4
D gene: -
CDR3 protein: CASSPTPSGDTEAFF
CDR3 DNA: TGTGCCAGCAGCCCAACACCGTCCGGGGACACTGAAGCTTTCTTT

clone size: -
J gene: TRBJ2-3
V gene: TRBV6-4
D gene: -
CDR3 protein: CASSPRSVATDTQYF
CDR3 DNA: TGTGCCAGCAGTCCTAGGTCTGTAGCGACAGATACGCAGTATTTT

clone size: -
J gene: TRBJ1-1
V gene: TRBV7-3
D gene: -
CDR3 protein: CASSFRHSGEAFF
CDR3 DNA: TGTGCCAGCAGCTTCCGTCATAGCGGTGAAGCTTTCTTT

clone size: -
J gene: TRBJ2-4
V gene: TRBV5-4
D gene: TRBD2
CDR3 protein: CASSLTSSGLLAKNIQYF
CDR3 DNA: TGTGCCAGCAGCTTGACGTCTAGCGGGTTGCTAGCCAAAAACATTCAGTACTTC

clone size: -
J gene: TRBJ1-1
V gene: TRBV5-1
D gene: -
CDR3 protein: CASSLEGLGAFF
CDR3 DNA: TGCGCCAGCAGCTTGGAGGGGTTGGGAGCTTTCTTT

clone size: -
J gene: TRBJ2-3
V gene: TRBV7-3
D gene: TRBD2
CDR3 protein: CASSVGLAGDTQYF
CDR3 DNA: TGTGCCAGCAGCGTCGGACTAGCAGGAGATACGCAGTATTTT

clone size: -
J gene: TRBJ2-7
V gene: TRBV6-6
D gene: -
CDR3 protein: CASSYGATYEQYF
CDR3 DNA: TGTGCCAGCAGTTACGGGGCTACCTACGAGCAGTACTTC

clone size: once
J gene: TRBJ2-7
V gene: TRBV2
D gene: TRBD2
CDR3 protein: CASRAGVYEQYF
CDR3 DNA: TGTGCCAGCAGAGCGGGAGTCTACGAGCAGTACTTC

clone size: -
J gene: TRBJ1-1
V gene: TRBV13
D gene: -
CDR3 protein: CASSPSRSLGARGTEAFF
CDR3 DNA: TGTGCCAGCAGCCCATCCCGATCCTTGGGGGCGAGAGGCACTGAAGCTTTCTTT

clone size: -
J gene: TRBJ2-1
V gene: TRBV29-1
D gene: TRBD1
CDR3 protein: CSVVVGAGTGYNEQFF
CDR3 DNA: TGCAGCGTTGTTGTCGGAGCCGGGACAGGCTACAATGAGCAGTTCTTC

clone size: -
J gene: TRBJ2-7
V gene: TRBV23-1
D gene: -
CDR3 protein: CASSQSSWRTYEQYF
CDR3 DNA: TGCGCCAGCAGTCAATCGTCCTGGAGAACCTACGAGCAGTACTTC

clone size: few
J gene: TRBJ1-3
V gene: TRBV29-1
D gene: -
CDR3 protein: CSAFGNTIYF
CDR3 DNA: TGCAGCGCCTTTGGAAACACCATATATTTT

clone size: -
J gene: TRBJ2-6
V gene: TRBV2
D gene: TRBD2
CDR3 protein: CASTRRLADSRSGANVLTF
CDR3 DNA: TGTGCCAGCACCAGACGACTAGCGGATTCCCGCTCTGGGGCCAACGTCCTGACTTTC

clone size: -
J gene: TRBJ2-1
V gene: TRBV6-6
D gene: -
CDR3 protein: CASSPAGLLGQFF
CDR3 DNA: TGTGCCAGCAGTCCCGCGGGACTCCTAGGGCAGTTCTTC

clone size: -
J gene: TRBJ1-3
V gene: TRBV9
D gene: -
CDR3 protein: CASSPGLPGFAGNTIYF
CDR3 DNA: TGTGCCAGCAGCCCAGGCCTGCCAGGCTTCGCTGGAAACACCATATATTTT

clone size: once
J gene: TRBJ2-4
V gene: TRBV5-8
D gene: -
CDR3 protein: CASSLAGTKNIQYF
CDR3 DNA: TGTGCCAGCAGCTTGGCAGGCACCAAAAACATTCAGTACTTC

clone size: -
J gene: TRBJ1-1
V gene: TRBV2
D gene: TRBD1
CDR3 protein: CATRPAVDRGNTEAFF
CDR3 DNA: TGTGCCACCAGGCCGGCTGTAGACAGGGGAAACACTGAAGCTTTCTTT

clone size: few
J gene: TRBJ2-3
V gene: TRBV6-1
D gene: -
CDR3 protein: CASSARDTDTQYF
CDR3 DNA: TGTGCCAGCAGTGCCAGGGACACAGATACGCAGTATTTT

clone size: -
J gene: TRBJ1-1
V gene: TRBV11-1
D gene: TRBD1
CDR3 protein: CASSRGQGDSEAFF
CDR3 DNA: TGTGCCAGCAGCCGGGGACAGGGGGATTCTGAAGCTTTCTTT

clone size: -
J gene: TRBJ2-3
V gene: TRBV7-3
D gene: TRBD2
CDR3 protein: CASSPERGTDTQYF
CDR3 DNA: TGTGCCAGCAGCCCAGAGCGGGGGACAGATACGCAGTATTTT

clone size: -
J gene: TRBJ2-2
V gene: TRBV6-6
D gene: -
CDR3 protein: CASSMGPDGELFF
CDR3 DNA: TGTGCCAGCAGTATGGGCCCCGACGGGGAGCTGTTTTTT

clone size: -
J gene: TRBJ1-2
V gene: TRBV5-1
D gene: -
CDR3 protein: CASRAGESNYGYTF
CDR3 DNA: TGCGCCAGCAGGGCAGGGGAGTCTAACTATGGCTACACCTTC

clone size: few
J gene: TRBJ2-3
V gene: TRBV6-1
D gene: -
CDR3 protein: CASKKTGESPIANF
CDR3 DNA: TGTGCCAGCAAGAAGACCGGGGAGTCCCCAATTGCAAATTTT

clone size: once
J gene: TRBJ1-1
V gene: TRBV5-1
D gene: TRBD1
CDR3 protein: CASSLRTGETEAFF
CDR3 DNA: TGCGCCAGCAGCTTGAGGACAGGGGAAACTGAAGCTTTCTTT

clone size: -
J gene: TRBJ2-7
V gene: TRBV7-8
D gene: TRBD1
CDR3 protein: CASSRGDRSSYEQYF
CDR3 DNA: TGTGCCAGCAGCCGTGGGGACAGGAGCTCCTACGAGCAGTACTTC

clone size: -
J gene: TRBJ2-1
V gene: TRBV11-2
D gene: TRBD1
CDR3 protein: CASSLRDRGTNEQFF
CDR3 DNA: TGTGCCAGCAGCTTACGAGACAGGGGAACCAATGAGCAGTTCTTC

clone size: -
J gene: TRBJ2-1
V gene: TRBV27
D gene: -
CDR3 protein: CASSLRSDRGRISGSYNEQFF
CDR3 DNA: TGTGCCAGCAGCCTTCGGTCCGACAGGGGCCGAATTAGCGGGAGCTACAATGAGCAGTTCTTC